This T cell receptor (beta chain) was obtained from a study of blood T cell repertoires in COVID-19. The wider study: The cDNA or gDNA used as material had been derived from T cells, B-cell-depleted T cells, or PBMCs.

Per the original methods: How many nucleated cells were present was estimated from reference gene primer amplification. Measured with immunoSEQ multiplex PCR; TCRdb has only the in-frame clones, and not every one. Clone size and the V and J calls come from that table; the DNA yielded D and trimming. Of a few hundred thousand clones listed, roughly 80% are singletons. This clone turned up a few times. Germline CDR1 reads SEHNR; CDR2 reads FQNEAQ (reference sequence). This CDR3 is 14 amino acids long. V was shortened by 5 bases and J by 0 bases, with 10 bases between the two germline ends. Material for sequencing was peripheral blood. V and J are TRBV7-9 and TRBJ1-1; no definite D call. The clonotype originates from a woman over 75 with acute or convalescent COVID-19. The CDR3 sequence: CASSRIQLNTEAFF. In DNA form, the CDR3 reads TGTGCCAGCAGCCGTATACAGCTGAACACTGAAGCTTTCTTT. Full variable domain (missing parts from reference TRBV7-9 and TRBJ1-1): DTGVSQNPRHKITKRGQNVTFRCDPISEHNRLYWYRQTLGQGPEFLTYFQNEAQLEKSRLLSDRFSAERPKGSFSTLEIQRTEQGDSAMYLCASSRIQLNTEAFFGQGTRLTVV.